This entry concerns a single T cell receptor (beta chain). Its antigen is not known. V gave up 2 bases and J gave up 4 bases; unmatched junction bases: 16. Germline V gives CDR1 MNHNS, CDR2 SASEGT. The CDR3 sequence is 20 residues long. This entry belongs to a study of cytomegalovirus exposure and HLA in healthy donors. General study results and limits: With DRB1 most and HLA-C fewest, TCR association rates differed between HLA loci in a later analysis. Analyzed later, most CMV-associated TCR beta chains appeared HLA-restricted. Sequences of the TCR beta chain were said to predict the HLA-A and HLA-B alleles of most subjects accurately.

PCR amplification relied on 60 Vbeta primers (plus 13 Jbeta primers). Sequenced by immunoSEQ multiplex PCR; TCRdb stores in-frame clones only, minus some. The sample carries some 270,000 clones, approximately 91% recorded once. The sequence came from a girl aged 2 to 9 in good health and CMV-seronegative. Sequencing was performed on PBMCs. The chain links TRBV6-1 to TRBJ2-1, with TRBD2 identical over 11 bases. The CDR3 sequence is CASSEPSGGTTSRDYNEQFF. The CDR3 DNA follows: TGTGCCAGCAGTGAACCTAGCGGGGGGACTACAAGTAGGGATTACAATGAGCAGTTCTTC.